Presented here are 23 T cell receptor beta chains from one specimen sequenced in a study of PD-L1 blockade in urothelial cancer. Only in-frame clones appear in the TCRdb table, and some are missing; sequencing was by immunoSEQ multiplex PCR. The data contain 60,000 to 85,000 clones, roughly 87% of them singletons. The input for sequencing was PBMCs, taken around atezolizumab (anti-PD-L1) treatment. Every receptor here comes from a woman in her seventies with urothelial cancer.

This chain connects TRBV5-8 to TRBJ2-2; TRBD2 agrees at 7 bases. The J segment lost 3 bases and the V segment lost 0 bases, leaving 8 bases of the junction unmatched. Looked up from germline, CDR1 is SGHTS and CDR2 is YDEGEE. The CDR3 totals 17 residues. DNA of the CDR3: TGTGCCAGCAGCTTGGGCGCGGGAGACTTGGACACCGGGGAGCTGTTTTTT. This translates into CASSLGAGDLDTGELFF. Variable domain in full (rest from reference TRBV5-8 and TRBJ2-2): EAGVTQSPTHLIKTRGQQATLRCSPISGHTSVYWYQQALGLGLQFLLWYDEGEERNRGNFPPRFSGRQFPNYSSELNVNALELEDSALYLCASSLGAGDLDTGELFFGEGSRLTVL.

The V call is TRBV19, the J call TRBJ2-2, with 7 bases matching TRBD2. V was pared by 5 bases and J by 6 bases, with 6 bases of the junction left unmatched. The germline V gene encodes CDR1 LNHDA and CDR2 SQIVND (reference sequence). This CDR3 has 14 amino acids. CDR3: CASSQGLVPGELFF. The CDR3 bases are TGTGCCAGTAGTCAAGGACTAGTCCCCGGGGAGCTGTTTTTT.

This chain uses TRBV2 with TRBJ1-1, with unresolved D. This CDR3 region has 14 residues. The ends were cut back, 5 bases at V and 5 bases at J, with 15 bases in the middle. CDR1 is SNHLY, CDR2 FYNNEI, per germline. The DNA of the CDR3 is TGTGCCAGCAGTAGAAGGGAAAGAGGGACTGAAGCTTTCTTT. This translates into CASSRRERGTEAFF.

The V gene is TRBV5-1, the J gene TRBJ1-5, with TRBD1 matching over 8 bases. Germline V lookup: CDR1 SGHRS, CDR2 YFSETQ. Trimming at V came to 4 bases and at J to 6 bases, leaving 9 bases not matched to a gene. The CDR3 is 15 residues long. The CDR3 is CASSPGQEGSQPQHF. The CDR3 nucleotides are TGCGCCAGCAGCCCGGGACAGGAAGGGAGTCAGCCCCAGCATTTT.

The V and J genes are TRBV6-5 and TRBJ1-1; 7 positions agree with TRBD1. CDR1 is MNHEY, CDR2 SVGAGI, per germline. The CDR3 runs to 15 residues. V lost 4 bases to trimming and J lost 4 bases; unmatched junction nucleotides: 9. The CDR3 coding sequence is TGTGCCAGCAGTTCCAGACAGGGAGTTCGCACTGAAGCTTTCTTT. Residues: CASSSRQGVRTEAFF.

V is TRBV9 and J is TRBJ2-1, with 8 positions matching TRBD1. The CDR3 is 15 residues long. V was clipped by 4 bases and J by 7 bases; unmatched bases: 10. Per the germline V gene, CDR1 is SGDLS and CDR2 is YYNGEE. CDR3 residues: CASSPDRGGWNEQFF. The CDR3 coding sequence is TGTGCCAGCAGCCCCGACAGGGGTGGCTGGAATGAGCAGTTCTTC.

This chain joins TRBV7-9 and TRBJ2-3; 7 bases align to TRBD2. Germline V CDR1 and CDR2: SEHNR, FQNEAQ (reference sequence). The ends lost 5 bases at V and 0 bases at J; junction bases unmatched: 11. The CDR3 covers 17 residues. CDR3 nucleotide sequence: TGTGCCAGCAGCCGCGGGGGAATGGGCCCTAGCACAGATACGCAGTATTTT. This sequence encodes CASSRGGMGPSTDTQYF. Full variable domain (missing parts from reference TRBV7-9 and TRBJ2-3): DTGVSQNPRHKITKRGQNVTFRCDPISEHNRLYWYRQTLGQGPEFLTYFQNEAQLEKSRLLSDRFSAERPKGSFSTLEIQRTEQGDSAMYLCASSRGGMGPSTDTQYFGPGTRLTVL.

V and J are TRBV21-1 and TRBJ2-7; the table calls TRBD1, which could not be checked here. TRBV21-1 is deemed a pseudogene. The CDR3 runs to 15 residues. CDR3 sequence: CASSPDGQWDYEQYF. Written as DNA, the CDR3 is TGTGCCAGCAGCCCCGACGGACAGTGGGACTACGAGCAGTACTTC.

V gene TRBV2 combines with J gene TRBJ2-7; TRBD2 aligns across 8 bases. V was clipped by 6 bases and J by 11 bases; unmatched bases: 18. This CDR3 has 15 residues. CDR1 is SNHLY, CDR2 FYNNEI, per germline. The CDR3 is CASRGPGGGAGEEYF. The CDR3 region has the DNA TGTGCCAGCAGGGGCCCCGGAGGGGGAGCGGGAGAAGAGTACTTC.

The J gene is TRBJ2-1, the V gene TRBV28; D possibly corresponds to TRBD1 (6 bases). CDR1 is MDHEN and CDR2 is SYDVKM in the germline V gene. The CDR3 consists of 15 residues. Between the trimmed V and J ends, which lost 7 bases and 2 bases, there was a span of 15 bases. CDR3 amino acids: CASKGGPDAYNEQFF. The CDR3 nucleotides read TGTGCCAGCAAAGGGGGACCGGATGCCTACAATGAGCAGTTCTTC. Full variable domain (missing parts from reference TRBV28 and TRBJ2-1): DVKVTQSSRYLVKRTGEKVFLECVQDMDHENMFWYRQDPGLGLRLIYFSYDVKMKEKGDIPEGYSVSREKKERFSLILESASTNQTSMYLCASKGGPDAYNEQFFGPGTRLTVL.

The CDR3 DNA sequence: TGTGCCAGCAGTCAGGGGGCTGGTGAAAAACTGTTTTTT. Translation gives CASSQGAGEKLFF. The V call is TRBV6-1, the J call TRBJ1-4, with 8 bases lining up with TRBD1. V lost 5 bases and J lost 7; bases outside the gene matches: 3. This CDR3 comprises 13 residues. Germline V gene lookup returns CDR1 MNHNS and CDR2 SASEGT.

The rearrangement links TRBV18 to TRBJ2-1; 9 nucleotides line up with TRBD1. V lost 3 bases, J lost 9 bases, and 9 bases stayed unmatched. Germline values: CDR1 KGHSH, CDR2 LQKENI. The CDR3 runs to 15 residues. The CDR3 coding sequence is TGTGCCAGCTCACCTAAGGACAGGGGTCGAGGTGAGCAGTTCTTC. Its protein product is CASSPKDRGRGEQFF.

This clone was counted only a few times. The rearrangement joins TRBV19 to TRBJ2-7; D is undetermined. Trimming pared 0 bases from V and 1 base from J, leaving 10 bases between. This CDR3 has 15 amino acids. Germline values: CDR1 LNHDA, CDR2 SQIVND (reference sequence). CDR3 sequence (DNA): TGTGCCAGTAGTATAGACGGCGGTCCTTCCTACGAGCAGTACTTC. This gives the protein CASSIDGGPSYEQYF.

V is TRBV5-1 and J is TRBJ2-2; 10 nucleotides match TRBD2. The CDR3 spans 16 residues. Trimming at V came to 0 bases and at J to 4 bases, leaving 3 bases not matched to a gene. CDR1 is SGHRS and CDR2 is YFSETQ in the germline V gene. The CDR3 spells CASSLALAGSTGELFF. The CDR3 coding sequence is TGCGCCAGCAGCTTGGCACTAGCGGGGTCCACCGGGGAGCTGTTTTTT.

V and J are TRBV9 and TRBJ2-3; a possible D gene is TRBD1 (6 bases). CDR1 SGDLS and CDR2 YYNGEE come from the germline V gene. CDR3 length: 16 amino acids. The V and J ends lost 0 bases and 4 bases respectively, with 15 bases between them. The CDR3 sequence is CASSVAAGDYSDTQYF. DNA for the CDR3: TGTGCCAGCAGCGTAGCAGCAGGGGATTACTCAGATACGCAGTATTTT.

This clone was seen ten or more times. The V gene is TRBV11-2, the J gene TRBJ2-5; 7 bases fit TRBD1. The CDR3 has 16 amino acids. Germline values: CDR1 SGHAT, CDR2 FQNNGV. The V gene end was trimmed by 4 bases and the J gene end by 2 bases; junction bases not matched to a gene: 10. The CDR3 coding sequence is TGTGCCAGCAGCTCCCGGGACAGAGATCTGCAAGAGACCCAGTACTTC. Protein product: CASSSRDRDLQETQYF.

The chain carries TRBV5-4 and TRBJ2-1; TRBD2 matches 9 bases. Germline lookup yields CDR1 SGHNT and CDR2 YYREEE (reference sequence). The CDR3 consists of 16 residues. With V trimmed by 4 bases and J by 4 bases, 9 bases remained unmatched. Here the CDR3 reads CASSLGGSGSYNEQFF. The CDR3 bases are TGTGCCAGCAGCCTGGGCGGTAGCGGGAGTTACAATGAGCAGTTCTTC. Filled out from reference TRBV5-4 and TRBJ2-1, the complete variable domain reads ETGVTQSPTHLIKTRGQQVTLRCSSQSGHNTVSWYQQALGQGPQFIFQYYREEENGRGNFPPRFSGLQFPNYSSELNVNALELDDSALYLCASSLGGSGSYNEQFFGPGTRLTVL.

The chain combines TRBV5-6 with TRBJ2-7; TRBD2 aligns across 8 bases. The junction had 4 bases not matched to a gene; V was cut back by 1 base and J by 4 bases. The CDR3 has 14 residues. CDR1 is SGHDT and CDR2 is YYEEEE in the germline V gene. This CDR3 is CASSLIGGRYEQYF. The DNA for the CDR3 is TGTGCCAGCAGCTTGATAGGCGGGAGGTACGAGCAGTACTTC.

The V gene is TRBV11-1, the J gene TRBJ2-6, with D possibly TRBD2 on 7 matching bases. In germline, CDR1 is SGHAT, CDR2 FQDESV (reference sequence). The CDR3 has 18 residues. The V and J ends lost 1 base and 0 bases respectively, with 13 bases between them. The chain's CDR3 is CASSLVAGAYSGANVLTF. CDR3 sequence (DNA): TGTGCCAGCAGCTTAGTCGCGGGGGCCTACTCTGGGGCCAACGTCCTGACTTTC.

The rearrangement uses TRBV27 and TRBJ2-1; maybe TRBD2 (5 bases). The CDR3 totals 14 residues. Germline loops: CDR1 MNHEY, CDR2 SMNVEV (reference sequence). V lost 10 bases and J lost 1, with 14 bases in between. CDR3 in amino acids: CATHRRGSYNEQFF. CDR3 nucleotide sequence: TGTGCCACCCACCGACGGGGATCCTACAATGAGCAGTTCTTC.

This sequence joins TRBV23-1 and TRBJ2-7; the D gene is possibly TRBD2 (5 bases). TRBV23-1 is placed among ORFs of uncertain function. CDR3 length: 16 residues. The V gene lost 4 bases and the J gene lost 0 bases, with 16 bases spanning the gap. CDR3 nucleotides: TGCGCCAGCAGTCCACGGGGTTGGGTCTTCTCCTACGAGCAGTACTTC. This codes for CASSPRGWVFSYEQYF.

V and J are TRBV7-2 and TRBJ1-6; no definite D call. CDR1 is SGHTA, CDR2 FQGNSA, per germline. Trimming pared 1 base from V and 7 bases from J, leaving 11 bases between. This CDR3 comprises 15 residues. CDR3 sequence: CASSLVGPPNSPLHF. CDR3 bases: TGTGCCAGCAGCTTAGTTGGGCCCCCAAATTCACCCCTCCACTTT.

This chain uses TRBV5-5 with TRBJ2-3; 7 nucleotides agree with TRBD2. Germline CDR1 reads SGHKS; CDR2 reads YYEKEE (reference sequence). V dropped 5 bases and J dropped 3; count of bases not matched to a gene: 6. The CDR3 totals 14 residues. This chain's CDR3 is CASRTSLGTDTQYF. CDR3 in DNA: TGTGCCAGCAGGACTAGCCTGGGAACAGATACGCAGTATTTT.